Following are 19 T cell receptor beta chains from one sample sequenced in a study of response to subunit inactivated influenza vaccine. TCRdb used MiXCR to reprocess the RT-PCR reads, holding one entry per CDR3 protein. The repertoire consists of about 160,000 distinct CDR3 sequences, with about a tenth occurring once and the leading ten covering roughly 12%. The sequenced sample was non-naive T cells sorted from PBMCs, obtained about 6 weeks after vaccination. These receptor sequences come from a man aged 50 to 60 who received an inactivated influenza vaccine.

V gene TRBV6-1 combines with J gene TRBJ2-1; 8 bases line up with TRBD2. The V gene end was trimmed by 7 bases and the J gene end by 8 bases; junction bases not matched to a gene: 19. The CDR3 runs to 17 residues. Germline assignment: CDR1 MNHNS and CDR2 SASEGT. In DNA, the CDR3 is TGTGCCAGCACCCACTCCGGATCAGGGCTAGCGGGCGATGAGCAGTTCTTC. Amino acids: CASTHSGSGLAGDEQFF.

The chain couples TRBV7-3 to TRBJ2-2; TRBD1 matches at 7 bases. With 5 bases clipped from V and 4 bases from J, the junction kept 4 bases outside the gene matches. Germline V gene data show CDR1 as SGHTA and CDR2 as FQGTGA. The CDR3 extends over 14 amino acids. In nucleotides, the CDR3 is TGTGCCAGCAGCACTTACAGGGGCACCGGGGAGCTGTTTTTT. Amino acid sequence: CASSTYRGTGELFF.

The sample holds a few counts of this clonotype. This sequence joins TRBV3-1 and TRBJ2-5; the D gene is possibly TRBD2 (5 bases). The CDR3 sequence is 13 residues long. Trimming left V 2 bases short and J 9 bases short, with 13 bases between. Germline-derived CDR1 and CDR2 are LGHDT and YNNKEL (reference sequence). The chain's CDR3 is CASSQSGGEAQYF. For the CDR3, the DNA is TGTGCCAGCAGCCAAAGCGGCGGTGAGGCCCAGTACTTC.

J is TRBJ2-7 and V is TRBV19, with TRBD1 identical over 7 bases. J was trimmed by 1 base and V by 8 bases; bases with no gene match: 5. CDR3 length: 13 residues. In germline, CDR1 is LNHDA, CDR2 SQIVND (reference sequence). DNA of the CDR3: TGTGCCAGTGGGACAGATAGATCCTACGAGCAGTACTTC. Encoded protein: CASGTDRSYEQYF.

CDR3 sequence reads: CASRTGELFF. The DNA for the CDR3 is TGCGCCAGCAGAACCGGGGAGCTGTTTTTT. This sequence joins TRBV23-1 and TRBJ2-2; D remains unclear. TRBV23-1 carries the ORF label, with uncertain function. The CDR3 is 10 residues long. V lost 6 bases, J lost 5 bases, and 1 base lay in between.

This clonotype was seen only a few times. V and J are TRBV7-2 and TRBJ1-2; D is possibly TRBD1 (5 bases). The V end was cut by 5 bases, the J end by 8 bases, with 24 bases between. Germline V gene data show CDR1 as SGHTA and CDR2 as FQGNSA. This CDR3 comprises 16 residues. CDR3 coding DNA: TGTGCCAGCAGCCCGACCCGGGACTCTACCTTGGGGGGCTACACCTTC. Its translation is CASSPTRDSTLGGYTF. Combining the CDR3 with reference TRBV7-2 and TRBJ1-2 gives the whole variable domain GAGVSQSPSNKVTEKGKDVELRCDPISGHTALYWYRQSLGQGLEFLIYFQGNSAPDKSGLPSDRFSAERTGGSVSTLTIQRTQQEDSAVYLCASSPTRDSTLGGYTFGSGTRLTVV.

V is TRBV4-2 and J is TRBJ2-5, with 8 bases matching TRBD1. Germline V lookup: CDR1 LGHNA, CDR2 YNFKEQ. The CDR3 extends over 14 amino acids. V was pared by 4 bases and J by 5 bases, with 6 bases of the junction left unmatched. This chain's CDR3 is CASSPSDREETQYF. The CDR3 bases are TGTGCCAGCAGCCCCTCGGACAGGGAGGAGACCCAGTACTTC.

The genes are TRBV15 and TRBJ2-7; D possibly uses TRBD1 or TRBD2 (5 bases each). There are 14 residues in the CDR3. Germline V gives CDR1 LNHNV, CDR2 YYDKDF (reference sequence). Trimming removed 3 bases at V and 2 bases at J, with 11 bases between. The DNA for the CDR3 is TGTGCCACCAGCAGCCGGGACGGAGCCTACGAGCAGTACTTC. Translating gives CATSSRDGAYEQYF. Full variable domain (rest looked up from reference TRBV15 and TRBJ2-7): DAMVIQNPRYQVTQFGKPVTLSCSQTLNHNVMYWYQQKSSQAPKLLFHYYDKDFNNEADTPDNFQSRRPNTSFCFLDIRSPGLGDTAMYLCATSSRDGAYEQYFGPGTRLTVT.

This clonotype came up a few times. The chain links TRBV7-2 to TRBJ1-1; maybe TRBD1 (5 bases). Germline values: CDR1 SGHTA, CDR2 FQGNSA. The V gene lost 6 bases and the J gene lost 0 bases, with 14 bases spanning the gap. The CDR3 totals 15 residues. The CDR3 here is CASRFAPGMNTEAFF. For the CDR3, the DNA is TGTGCCAGCAGGTTTGCCCCAGGGATGAACACTGAAGCTTTCTTT.

Comments on this clonotype: As the CDR3 is not closed by the conserved phenylalanine or tryptophan, this likely results from a read error. The rearrangement uses TRBV12-3 or TRBV12-4 and TRBJ2-7; perhaps TRBD1 as D (7 bases). The ends were cut back, 0 bases at V and 3 bases at J, with 21 bases in the middle. CDR3 size: 18 residues. For the CDR3, the DNA is TGTGCCAGCAGTTTAGCAGGGGGCGGGGTACGAATCATCTACGAGCAGTACTAC. Translation gives CASSLAGGGVRIIYEQYY.

This clonotype was seen repeatedly, ten times or more. The chain recombines TRBV7-2 with TRBJ2-3; TRBD2 aligns across 8 bases. V dropped 1 base and J dropped 3; count of bases not matched to a gene: 6. CDR3 length: 16 residues. Germline V lookup: CDR1 SGHTA, CDR2 FQGNSA. The CDR3 DNA sequence: TGTGCCAGCAGCTTAGAACGGGGGGGGAGGACAGATACGCAGTATTTT. The encoded protein is CASSLERGGRTDTQYF.

This clonotype was observed a handful of times. This rearrangement joins TRBV7-6 to TRBJ1-5; D not certain. Germline CDR1 is SGHVS and CDR2 is FNYEAQ. Between the trimmed V and J ends, which lost 1 base and 6 bases, there was a span of 10 bases. The CDR3 totals 14 residues. CDR3 in amino acids: CASSLEEGSQPQHF. CDR3 DNA: TGTGCCAGCAGCTTAGAGGAGGGATCTCAGCCCCAGCATTTT.

The chain links TRBV20-1 to TRBJ2-7, with TRBD2 matching over 11 bases. In germline, CDR1 is DFQATT, CDR2 SNEGSKA (reference sequence). J gave up 10 bases and V 3 bases, and 14 bases lay outside the gene matches. The CDR3 runs to 15 residues. The CDR3 protein is CSASRSGRAIPEQYF. The CDR3, as DNA: TGCAGTGCTAGTCGTAGCGGGAGGGCAATTCCGGAACAGTACTTC.

The chain uses TRBV9 and TRBJ2-5, with TRBD1 matching over 9 bases. Germline CDR1 SGDLS, CDR2 YYNGEE. CDR3 length: 16 residues. Unmatched junction bases numbered 7, after V lost 3 bases and J lost 1 base. CDR3 loop: CASSGDHRGPQETQYF. CDR3 bases: TGTGCCAGCAGCGGAGATCACAGGGGGCCCCAAGAGACCCAGTACTTC. Full variable domain (remainder filled in from reference TRBV9 and TRBJ2-5): DSGVTQTPKHLITATGQRVTLRCSPRSGDLSVYWYQQSLDQGLQFLIQYYNGEERAKGNILERFSAQQFPDLHSELNLSSLELGDSALYFCASSGDHRGPQETQYFGPGTRLLVL.

This clonotype was seen a handful of times. V usage is TRBV7-6 and J usage is TRBJ2-1; 11 positions agree with TRBD2. The CDR3 runs 17 residues. After removal of 4 bases from V and 4 bases from J, the junction contained 9 bases not matched to a gene. Per the germline V gene, CDR1 is SGHVS and CDR2 is FNYEAQ. The CDR3 coding sequence is TGTGCCAGCAGCTGGACGTCCGGGACTAGCGGTTACAATGAGCAGTTCTTC. Translating it yields CASSWTSGTSGYNEQFF.

The chain recombines TRBV19 with TRBJ2-7; 9 nucleotides line up with TRBD1. Trimming cost V 4 bases and J 7 bases; bases outside gene matches: 14. Per the germline V gene, CDR1 is LNHDA and CDR2 is SQIVND (reference sequence). CDR3 length equals 16 residues. CDR3 coding DNA: TGTGCCAGTAGTACCCCACCGGGACAGGGTAATCGAGAGCAGTACTTC. This encodes CASSTPPGQGNREQYF.

This clonotype was counted many times. The V gene is TRBV5-1, the J gene TRBJ2-1; 13 bases align to TRBD2. CDR1 is SGHRS, CDR2 YFSETQ, per germline. This CDR3 is 17 amino acids long. The V gene end was trimmed by 2 bases and the J gene end by 4 bases; junction bases not matched to a gene: 6. The CDR3 DNA is TGCGCCAGCAGCTTTCCCGGGACTAGCGGGACATACAATGAGCAGTTCTTC. It translates to CASSFPGTSGTYNEQFF.

The sample holds many counts of this clonotype. J is TRBJ2-1 and V is TRBV14; D not certain. CDR3 length: 12 residues. The germline CDR1 and CDR2 sequences are SGHDN and FVKESK. V lost 0 bases to trimming and J lost 12 bases, with 9 bases between them. The CDR3 spells CASSQDSYRQFF. The CDR3 DNA is TGTGCCAGCAGCCAAGATTCCTATCGGCAGTTCTTC.

This clonotype has ten or more counts. V and J are TRBV7-9 and TRBJ1-2; D may be TRBD1 (6 bases). Germline lookup yields CDR1 SEHNR and CDR2 FQNEAQ (reference sequence). V lost 3 bases and J lost 2, with 10 bases in between. The CDR3 runs 14 residues. This chain's CDR3 is CASSFVRGNYGYTF. CDR3 sequence (DNA): TGTGCCAGCAGCTTTGTCAGGGGAAACTATGGCTACACCTTC.